These 10 T cell receptor beta chains originate from one sample sequenced in a study of PD-L1 blockade in urothelial cancer. Profiling relied on immunoSEQ multiplex PCR, and the TCRdb table lists in-frame clones only, not all of them. The table lists about 120,000 clones, about 89% of them singletons, with 1.5% to 2% in the top ten. Indicated time point: peripheral blood 6 weeks after treatment start. The material sequenced was PBMCs, taken around atezolizumab (anti-PD-L1) treatment. Receptor source: a man in his fifties or sixties with urothelial cancer.

The J gene is TRBJ2-7, the V gene TRBV4-1, with 7 nucleotides matching TRBD2. There are 14 residues in the CDR3. The junction had 8 bases not matched to a gene; V was cut back by 0 bases and J by 9 bases. The germline CDR1 and CDR2 sequences are MGHRA and YSYEKL. The CDR3 coding sequence is TGCGCCAGCAGCCAAGAGGCACCTGGGAGGGGGCAGTACTTC. This encodes CASSQEAPGRGQYF.

This sequence joins TRBV9 and TRBJ1-2; TRBD1 aligns across 8 bases. CDR1 and CDR2 from the germline V gene are SGDLS and YYNGEE. J gave up 10 bases and V 3 bases, and 5 bases lay outside the gene matches. The CDR3 is made up of 12 amino acids. CDR3 nucleotides: TGTGCCAGCAGCGCAGGACAGGGCTTCTACACCTTC. It yields the protein CASSAGQGFYTF. The variable domain in full, with the rest retrieved from reference TRBV9 and TRBJ1-2, is DSGVTQTPKHLITATGQRVTLRCSPRSGDLSVYWYQQSLDQGLQFLIQYYNGEERAKGNILERFSAQQFPDLHSELNLSSLELGDSALYFCASSAGQGFYTFGSGTRLTVV.

The chain carries TRBV12-5 and TRBJ2-5; D is possibly TRBD2 (5 bases). This CDR3 has 14 amino acids. CDR1 LGHNT and CDR2 FRNRAP come from the germline V gene. V was pared by 7 bases and J by 3 bases, with 15 bases between. CDR3 in amino acids: CASAPVGGEETQYF. The CDR3 DNA sequence: TGTGCTAGTGCCCCGGTCGGAGGAGAAGAGACCCAGTACTTC. The full variable domain, with the rest looked up from reference TRBV12-5 and TRBJ2-5, is DARVTQTPRHKVTEMGQEVTMRCQPILGHNTVFWYRQTMMQGLELLAYFRNRAPLDDSGMPKDRFSAEMPDATLATLKIQPSEPRDSAVYFCASAPVGGEETQYFGPGTRLLVL.

This clone has a handful of counts. The rearrangement joins TRBV6-1 to TRBJ1-4; no definite D call. The germline CDR1 and CDR2 sequences are MNHNS and SASEGT. Deletions cut 7 bases from V and 0 bases from J, with 12 bases between. The CDR3 runs to 15 residues. Here the CDR3 DNA reads TGTGCCAGCACAGAAGGTGGAGCAACTAATGAAAAACTGTTTTTT. Translated, it gives CASTEGGATNEKLFF.

This sequence joins TRBV5-1 and TRBJ2-2, with D hard to call. The V end was cut by 9 bases, the J end by 4 bases, with 10 bases between. Per the germline V gene, CDR1 is SGHRS and CDR2 is YFSETQ. The CDR3 is 12 amino acids. CDR3 in amino acids: CATRSGTGELFF. In nucleotides, the CDR3 is TGCGCCACCAGATCGGGCACCGGGGAGCTGTTTTTT.

The chain carries TRBV11-3 and TRBJ2-5; 9 nucleotides match TRBD2. J gave up 3 bases and V 3 bases, and 5 bases lay outside the gene matches. Germline V gives CDR1 SGHNT, CDR2 YENEEA. The CDR3 runs 15 residues. The CDR3 DNA sequence: TGTGCCAGCAGCTTCTTTAGCGGGAGCGAAGAGACCCAGTACTTC. Encoded protein: CASSFFSGSEETQYF.

The sample holds one count of this clone. V usage is TRBV7-2 and J usage is TRBJ1-2, with 7 bases identical to TRBD1. Germline V lookup: CDR1 SGHTA, CDR2 FQGNSA. J gave up 5 bases and V 5 bases, and 11 bases lay outside the gene matches. The CDR3 extends over 15 amino acids. This CDR3 reads CASSQGPGTDYGYTF. The CDR3 DNA follows: TGTGCCAGCAGCCAGGGCCCAGGGACAGATTATGGCTACACCTTC. The full variable domain, rest sourced from reference TRBV7-2 and TRBJ1-2, is GAGVSQSPSNKVTEKGKDVELRCDPISGHTALYWYRQSLGQGLEFLIYFQGNSAPDKSGLPSDRFSAERTGGSVSTLTIQRTQQEDSAVYLCASSQGPGTDYGYTFGSGTRLTVV.

CDR3 sequence: CASSPPKGSYTF. The CDR3 DNA reads TGTGCCAGCTCACCACCGAAGGGGAGCTACACCTTC. The chain joins TRBV18 to TRBJ1-2, with TRBD1 as a possible D gene (5 bases). Germline CDR1 and CDR2: KGHSH and LQKENI. Deletions cut 0 bases from V and 9 bases from J, with 8 bases between. This CDR3 has 12 amino acids.

The chain uses TRBV4-3 and TRBJ1-2; TRBD1 is a possible D gene (6 bases). Deletions cut 4 bases from V and 4 bases from J, with 19 bases between. CDR1 is LGHNA, CDR2 YSLEER, per germline. CDR3 length equals 16 residues. For the CDR3, the DNA is TGCGCCAGCAGCCGCTTGGGAACAGGGATAAGCTATGGCTACACCTTC. Protein sequence: CASSRLGTGISYGYTF.

The genes are TRBV29-1 and TRBJ2-3, with TRBD2 as a possible D gene (6 bases). The CDR3 consists of 16 residues. Germline V gene lookup returns CDR1 SQVTM and CDR2 ANQGSEA. Trimming shortened V by 1 base and J by 5 bases, and 19 bases separated the two germline ends. The CDR3 DNA reads as TGCAGCGTTGAAGGATTGGGAGGAGGAGGTGGAGATACGCAGTATTTT. It translates to CSVEGLGGGGGDTQYF.